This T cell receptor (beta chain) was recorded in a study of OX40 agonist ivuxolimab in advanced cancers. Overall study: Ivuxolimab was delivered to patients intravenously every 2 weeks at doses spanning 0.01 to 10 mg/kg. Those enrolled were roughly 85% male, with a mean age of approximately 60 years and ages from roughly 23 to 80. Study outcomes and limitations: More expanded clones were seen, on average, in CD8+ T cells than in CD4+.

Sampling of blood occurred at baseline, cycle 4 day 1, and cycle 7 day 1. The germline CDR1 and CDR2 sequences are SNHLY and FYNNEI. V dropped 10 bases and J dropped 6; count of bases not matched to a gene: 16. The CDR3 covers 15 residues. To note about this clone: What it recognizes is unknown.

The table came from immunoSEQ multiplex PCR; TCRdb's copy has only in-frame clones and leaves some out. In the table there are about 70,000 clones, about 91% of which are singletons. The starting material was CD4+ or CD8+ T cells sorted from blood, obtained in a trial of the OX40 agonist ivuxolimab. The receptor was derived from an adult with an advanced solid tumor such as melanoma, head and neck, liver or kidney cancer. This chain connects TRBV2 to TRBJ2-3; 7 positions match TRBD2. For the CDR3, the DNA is TGTGCCATCCTTTTACTAGCGCCCCGAGGGGATACGCAGTATTTT. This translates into CAILLLAPRGDTQYF.